Below, one TCR beta chain is given with its context. Its antigen remains unknown. Cells were stimulated nonspecifically with anti-CD3/anti-CD28 magnetic beads. CD4+ T cells upregulating both CD40 ligand and CD69 were sorted as responding cells. The sample belongs to a study of persistence of HIV-infected CD4 T cells. This was the immunoSEQ version 4 assay in survey mode. Generated by immunoSEQ multiplex PCR, the TCRdb table keeps only in-frame clones and is missing some. The sample lists roughly 41,000 clones, about 91% seen once, with approximately 1.3% in the top ten. The sequencing here drew on CD4+ T cells sorted from PBMCs after approximately 19-hour stimulation, taken from a patient who received antiretroviral therapy. The receptor's source is an adult man with HIV who was CMV-seropositive.

Written as DNA, the CDR3 is TGTGCCAGCAGTTCCTCCCCGTATGGCTCCTACGAGCAGTACTTC. Translation gives CASSSSPYGSYEQYF. The gene calls are TRBV6-5 and TRBJ2-7; D ambiguous. Per the germline V gene, CDR1 is MNHEY and CDR2 is SVGAGI. This CDR3 is 15 amino acids long. V was cut by 4 bases and J by 0 bases, with 13 bases left in between.